The 16 T cell receptor beta chains listed next were all sequenced from one sample in a study of ipilimumab plus nivolumab after autologous stem cell transplantation. Only in-frame clones appear in the TCRdb table, and some are missing; sequencing was by immunoSEQ multiplex PCR. Here the sample spans about 9,800 clones, almost 70% being singletons. This specimen consisted of PBMCs, obtained in a trial of ipilimumab plus nivolumab as post-transplant consolidation. The receptors originated from a female donor with multiple myeloma.

The genes are TRBV19 and TRBJ1-1; D call uncertain. CDR3 size: 14 residues. Germline loops: CDR1 LNHDA, CDR2 SQIVND (reference sequence). Trimming pared 3 bases from V and 1 base from J, leaving 9 bases between. The CDR3 loop reads CASSIGSPNTEAFF. Here the CDR3 DNA reads TGTGCCAGTAGTATTGGTTCTCCGAACACTGAAGCTTTCTTT. Full variable domain (missing parts from reference TRBV19 and TRBJ1-1): DGGITQSPKYLFRKEGQNVTLSCEQNLNHDAMYWYRQDPGQGLRLIYYSQIVNDFQKGDIAEGYSVSREKKESFPLTVTSAQKNPTAFYLCASSIGSPNTEAFFGQGTRLTVV.

In its sample, this clone is medium-sized. The V gene is TRBV7-9, the J gene TRBJ2-7; D call uncertain. The CDR3 sequence is 11 residues long. Trimming removed 5 bases from V and 5 bases from J, with 7 bases in between. CDR1 is SEHNR and CDR2 is FQNEAQ in the germline V gene (reference sequence). CDR3 loop: CASSPTHEQYF. CDR3 nucleotides: TGTGCCAGCAGCCCTACCCACGAGCAGTACTTC.

CDR3 nucleotide sequence: TGTGCCAGCAGTTCAGCGACAGTCTACGAGCAGTACTTC. This gives the protein CASSSATVYEQYF. The V and J genes are TRBV28 and TRBJ2-7; perhaps TRBD1 as D (5 bases). Looked up from germline, CDR1 is MDHEN and CDR2 is SYDVKM. V lost 4 bases, J lost 3 bases, and 10 bases lay in between. CDR3 length equals 13 residues.

The J gene is TRBJ2-1, the V gene TRBV7-3; the D is unclear. The CDR3 sequence is 11 residues long. The V end lost 5 bases, the J end lost 6 bases, and 5 bases lay between the germline ends. Germline-derived CDR1 and CDR2 are SGHTA and FQGTGA. CDR3 amino acids: CASSPANEQFF. The CDR3 DNA sequence: TGTGCCAGCAGCCCCGCCAATGAGCAGTTCTTC.

CDR3 region: CASSPRQGAYEQYF. In nucleotides, the CDR3 is TGTGCCAGCAGCCCGCGACAGGGCGCCTACGAGCAGTACTTC. The rearrangement joins TRBV4-2 to TRBJ2-7, with 7 nucleotides matching TRBD1. This CDR3 comprises 14 residues. Germline CDR1 LGHNA, CDR2 YNFKEQ. J gave up 2 bases and V 4 bases, and 5 bases lay outside the gene matches.

This clone was seen a handful of times. This sequence joins TRBV27 and TRBJ2-1; 9 bases match TRBD2. This CDR3 contains 16 residues. The trim removed 5 bases at V and 4 bases at J, leaving 9 bases unmatched. CDR1 and CDR2 (germline): MNHEY, SMNVEV (reference sequence). CDR3 sequence: CASSRTTSGLYNEQFF. The CDR3 nucleotides are TGTGCCAGCAGTCGAACCACTAGCGGGTTGTACAATGAGCAGTTCTTC.

V gene TRBV14 combines with J gene TRBJ2-5, with D possibly matching TRBD2 (5 bases). The CDR3 covers 15 residues. Trimming removed 1 base at V and 5 bases at J, with 14 bases between. Germline CDR1 SGHDN, CDR2 FVKESK. The CDR3: CASSQVLRARETQYF. For the CDR3, the DNA is TGTGCCAGCAGCCAAGTGCTGAGGGCCCGCGAGACCCAGTACTTC.

The V call is TRBV10-1, the J call TRBJ2-3, with D unresolved. Deletions cut 2 bases from V and 2 bases from J, with 11 bases between. Germline V CDR1 and CDR2: WNHNN, SYGVQD (reference sequence). CDR3 length: 15 amino acids. The CDR3 reads CASSERIDSTDTQYF. Here the CDR3 DNA reads TGCGCCAGCAGTGAGAGGATTGATTCCACAGATACGCAGTATTTT.

Only a few counts were recorded for this clone. The chain employs TRBV5-1 and TRBJ2-1, with TRBD1 matching 12 bases. The CDR3 is 16 residues long. With V trimmed by 3 bases and J by 10 bases, 11 bases remained unmatched. Germline CDR1 reads SGHRS; CDR2 reads YFSETQ. CDR3: CASSSRPGQGAGEQFF. The CDR3 DNA reads as TGCGCCAGCAGCTCCAGACCGGGACAGGGGGCCGGAGAGCAGTTCTTC.

The J gene is TRBJ1-2, the V gene TRBV2, with D possibly TRBD1 on 5 matching bases. Trimming removed 5 bases at V and 8 bases at J, with 15 bases between. The CDR3 runs 13 residues. Germline V CDR1 and CDR2: SNHLY, FYNNEI. The CDR3 DNA reads TGTGCCAGCAGTTCCTCAGGGTCGCGGGGCTACACCTTC. Translating it yields CASSSSGSRGYTF.

The rearrangement uses TRBV28 and TRBJ2-7; 8 bases are shared with TRBD2. V was clipped by 5 bases and J by 0 bases; unmatched bases: 6. In germline, CDR1 is MDHEN, CDR2 SYDVKM. The CDR3 covers 15 residues. The CDR3 spells CASSPPGTSSYEQYF. The CDR3 nucleotides read TGTGCCAGCAGTCCACCCGGGACTAGCTCCTACGAGCAGTACTTC.

The chain combines TRBV7-8 with TRBJ2-5; D possibly corresponds to TRBD2 (6 bases). Germline V gene data show CDR1 as SGHVS and CDR2 as FQNEAQ. Trimming cost V 5 bases and J 2 bases, with 21 bases left between them. The CDR3 extends over 17 amino acids. The CDR3, as DNA: TGTGCCAGCAGCCCCCGCTTGGGGGGAAACTTTCAAGAGACCCAGTACTTC. Its translation is CASSPRLGGNFQETQYF.

The rearrangement links TRBV5-8 to TRBJ2-1; D unclear. The germline CDR1 and CDR2 sequences are SGHTS and YDEGEE. The CDR3 runs 13 residues. Between the trimmed V and J ends, which lost 4 bases and 7 bases, there was a span of 12 bases. The CDR3 DNA reads as TGTGCCAGCAGCCGAGGTCTGAGGAATGAGCAGTTCTTC. As protein: CASSRGLRNEQFF.

This clone has only one observation. V gene TRBV5-8 combines with J gene TRBJ1-1; D may be TRBD1 (5 bases). The V gene lost 1 base and the J gene lost 7 bases, with 14 bases spanning the gap. In germline, CDR1 is SGHTS, CDR2 YDEGEE. This CDR3 is 14 amino acids long. DNA for the CDR3: TGTGCCAGCAGCTTGTCGAGGGGTCGTGATGAAGCTTTCTTT. Encoded protein: CASSLSRGRDEAFF.

This clone turned up a few times. This chain links TRBV16 with TRBJ1-1, with 9 bases aligning to TRBD1. Germline loops: CDR1 KGHSY, CDR2 FQNENV. This CDR3 comprises 15 residues. V dropped 3 bases and J dropped 6; count of bases not matched to a gene: 8. The CDR3 DNA reads as TGTGCCAGCAGCCACATGGGACAGGGTAGTCCTGAAGCTTTCTTT. Its translation: CASSHMGQGSPEAFF.

The chain has TRBV7-2 and TRBJ2-7; 7 nucleotides align to TRBD1. V lost 2 bases to trimming and J lost 7 bases; unmatched junction nucleotides: 8. CDR3 length equals 14 residues. Per the germline V gene, CDR1 is SGHTA and CDR2 is FQGNSA. In nucleotides, the CDR3 is TGTGCCAGCAGCTTACGACAGGGTCTGGGTGAGCAGTACTTC. As protein: CASSLRQGLGEQYF.